These T cell receptor beta chains were read from a single sample in a study of identical twins. TCRdb itself ran the 5' RACE reads through MiXCR, one entry per CDR3 protein. In the table there are around 100,000 distinct CDR3 sequences, 5.9% of which are singletons. Input material: memory T cells sorted from blood. Receptors originate from a woman between 45 and 65 years old in good health. The CDR3 runs from the conserved cysteine through the conserved F or W. Fields, in order: clone size, J gene, D gene, V gene, CDR3 protein, CDR3 DNA. D genes are given only for firm matches. The listing skips clone size in some rows; elsewhere it reads once, few, many or a size class.

>many|TRBJ2-7|NA|TRBV12-3/TRBV12-4
CASSLGGPTYEQYF
TGTGCCAGCAGTTTAGGGGGGCCCACCTACGAGCAGTACTTC
>few|TRBJ1-2|NA|TRBV9
CASSAREQGPIDGYTF
TGTGCCAGCAGCGCTAGGGAACAGGGACCTATTGATGGCTACACCTTC
>many|TRBJ2-2|NA|TRBV20-1
CSARALQGSTGELFF
TGCAGTGCTAGAGCCCTACAGGGATCGACCGGGGAGCTGTTTTTT
>many|TRBJ1-1|TRBD1|TRBV7-2
CASSNPGTGVADTEAFF
TGTGCCAGCAGCAACCCCGGGACAGGGGTTGCGGACACTGAAGCTTTCTTT
>NA|TRBJ1-2|TRBD1|TRBV28
CASRRSGTAYGYTF
TGTGCCAGCAGGAGATCCGGGACAGCCTATGGCTACACCTTC
>many|TRBJ1-1|NA|TRBV2
CASSASGNSAFF
TGTGCCAGCAGTGCGTCAGGGAATTCGGCTTTCTTT
>many|TRBJ1-2|NA|TRBV7-4
CASNQTPGHINYGYTF
TGTGCCAGCAACCAAACGCCGGGACACATTAACTATGGCTACACCTTC
>few|TRBJ2-5|TRBD1|TRBV6-1
CASKTGRFQETQYF
TGTGCCAGCAAGACAGGGCGATTCCAAGAGACCCAGTACTTC
>many|TRBJ1-1|NA|TRBV5-1
CASSFATVYNTEAFF
TGCGCCAGCAGCTTCGCGACAGTCTATAACACTGAAGCTTTCTTT
>many|TRBJ2-3|NA|TRBV29-1
CSPRDLRTDTQYF
TGCAGCCCTCGGGACCTCCGCACAGATACGCAGTATTTT
>few|TRBJ1-1|NA|TRBV12-3/TRBV12-4
CASSLSSKTEAFF
TGTGCCAGCAGTTTATCGAGCAAGACTGAAGCTTTCTTT
>many|TRBJ1-4|NA|TRBV5-4
CASSVTGIEKLFF
TGTGCCAGCAGCGTAACAGGGATCGAAAAACTGTTTTTT
>few|TRBJ2-5|TRBD2|TRBV7-8
CASSFRGSSGTHRETQYF
TGTGCCAGCAGCTTCAGAGGGAGTAGCGGGACTCACCGAGAGACCCAGTACTTC
>many|TRBJ2-5|TRBD2|TRBV4-2
CASSPGTSGETQYF
TGTGCCAGCAGCCCAGGGACTAGTGGAGAGACCCAGTACTTC
>many|TRBJ2-2|TRBD1|TRBV5-1
CASSFRTGAGELFF
TGCGCCAGCAGCTTCAGGACAGGGGCCGGGGAGCTGTTTTTT
>many|TRBJ2-6|TRBD1|TRBV12-3/TRBV12-4
CASRGTGSGANVLTF
TGTGCCAGCAGAGGGACAGGCTCTGGGGCCAACGTCCTGACTTTC
>many|TRBJ1-3|NA|TRBV14
CASSHRGSSGNTIYF
TGTGCCAGCAGCCACAGGGGAAGTTCTGGAAACACCATATATTTT
>few|TRBJ2-2|NA|TRBV4-1
CASSQDQRQTGELFF
TGCGCCAGCAGCCAAGATCAGCGTCAAACCGGGGAGCTGTTTTTT
>NA|TRBJ2-7|TRBD2|TRBV9
CASSGTSGSSYEQYF
TGTGCCAGCAGCGGTACTAGCGGGAGTTCTTACGAGCAGTACTTC
>many|TRBJ1-4|NA|TRBV11-2
CASSPPTF
TGTGCCAGCAGCCCGCCAACTTTT
>many|TRBJ1-1|NA|TRBV9
CASSVAGETEAFF
TGTGCCAGCAGCGTAGCTGGGGAGACTGAAGCTTTCTTT
>many|TRBJ2-3|TRBD2|TRBV7-8
CASSLGSGGRQTDTQYF
TGTGCCAGCAGCTTAGGGTCCGGCGGGAGGCAAACAGATACGCAGTATTTT
>many|TRBJ2-5|NA|TRBV7-9
CASSHGDKAPQETQYF
TGTGCCAGCAGCCACGGGGACAAAGCCCCCCAAGAGACCCAGTACTTC
>many|TRBJ2-2|NA|TRBV5-1
CASSLRGANTGELFF
TGCGCCAGCAGCTTAAGGGGGGCGAACACCGGGGAGCTGTTTTTT
>many|TRBJ2-1|NA|TRBV12-3/TRBV12-4
CASSLAGAFPNEQFF
TGTGCCAGCAGTTTAGCGGGAGCTTTCCCCAATGAGCAGTTCTTC
>many|TRBJ2-5|NA|TRBV20-1
CSAAPSTGTETQYF
TGCAGTGCCGCACCATCGACCGGGACGGAGACCCAGTACTTC
>many|TRBJ2-1|TRBD2|TRBV5-1
CASSPLTSGGYNEQFF
TGCGCCAGCAGCCCCCTGACTAGCGGGGGATACAATGAGCAGTTCTTC
>many|TRBJ1-5|NA|TRBV29-1
CSVGGVNQPQHF
TGCAGCGTTGGGGGTGTAAATCAGCCCCAGCATTTT
>NA|TRBJ2-1|NA|TRBV20-1
CSARVILQTVF
TGCAGTGCTAGAGTGATATTACAGACTGTGTTC
>NA|TRBJ1-6|TRBD1|TRBV5-1
CASSLGQGGQSPLHF
TGCGCCAGCAGCTTGGGACAGGGAGGGCAATCACCCCTCCACTTT
>many|TRBJ2-1|TRBD2|TRBV24-1
CATSDYRTQLAGGIDYNEQFF
TGTGCCACCAGTGATTACCGAACTCAACTAGCGGGGGGGATCGACTACAATGAGCAGTTCTTC
>many|TRBJ2-7|NA|TRBV11-2
CASREAGGSYEQYF
TGTGCCAGCAGAGAGGCAGGGGGGAGCTACGAGCAGTACTTC
>many|TRBJ2-3|NA|TRBV28
CASSLGTDTQYF
TGTGCCAGCAGCTTAGGGACAGATACGCAGTATTTT
>many|TRBJ2-1|TRBD2|TRBV4-1
CASSQTLGTSTYNEQFF
TGCGCCAGCAGCCAAACCCTCGGGACTAGCACATACAATGAGCAGTTCTTC
>many|TRBJ2-6|NA|TRBV9
CASSATGQASGANVLTF
TGTGCCAGCAGCGCGACAGGTCAGGCCTCTGGGGCCAACGTCCTGACTTTC
>many|TRBJ2-5|TRBD2|TRBV6-1
CASSRLAGDPQETQYF
TGTGCCAGCAGTAGACTAGCGGGAGACCCCCAAGAGACCCAGTACTTC
>NA|TRBJ2-7|TRBD2|TRBV6-5
CASSTKREGREQYF
TGTGCCAGCAGTACGAAGCGGGAGGGACGGGAGCAGTACTTC
>many|TRBJ2-7|TRBD2|TRBV4-1
CASSQHDTTRAGGTYEQYF
TGCGCCAGCAGCCAACACGATACGACTAGGGCGGGAGGGACCTACGAGCAGTACTTC
>few|TRBJ1-3|NA|TRBV6-6
CASSYSGAGNTIYF
TGTGCCAGCAGTTACTCGGGGGCTGGAAACACCATATATTTT
>few|TRBJ1-3|NA|TRBV9
CASSVAEGYSGNTIYF
TGTGCCAGCAGCGTAGCGGAGGGTTACTCTGGAAACACCATATATTTT
>many|TRBJ1-5|NA|TRBV19
CASRARRGNQPQHF
TGTGCCAGTAGGGCTAGAAGGGGCAATCAGCCCCAGCATTTT
>NA|TRBJ2-1|NA|TRBV3-1
CASSETRRQFF
TGTGCCAGCAGCGAGACTAGAAGGCAGTTCTTC
>NA|TRBJ1-1|NA|TRBV7-8
CASSLGRGRMNTEAFF
TGTGCCAGCAGCTTAGGACGCGGACGGATGAACACTGAAGCTTTCTTT
>NA|TRBJ1-4|NA|TRBV2
CASSGQRANEKLFF
TGTGCCAGCAGTGGACAGCGAGCTAATGAAAAACTGTTTTTT
>many|TRBJ2-5|NA|TRBV4-1
CASSAVRYQETQYF
TGCGCCAGCAGCGCCGTGAGGTACCAAGAGACCCAGTACTTC
>many|TRBJ2-2|NA|TRBV13
CASSLSRDRPNTGELFF
TGTGCCAGCAGCTTATCTAGGGACCGACCGAACACCGGGGAGCTGTTTTTT
>many|TRBJ1-1|NA|TRBV6-2/TRBV6-3
CASRERWKGGTEAFF
TGTGCCAGCAGAGAGAGGTGGAAGGGGGGCACTGAAGCTTTCTTT
>many|TRBJ2-3|TRBD1|TRBV5-6
CASSADRVSTDTQYF
TGTGCCAGCAGCGCGGACAGGGTCAGCACAGATACGCAGTATTTT
>many|TRBJ2-1|TRBD2|TRBV12-3/TRBV12-4
CASSFGGRGYNEQFF
TGTGCCAGCAGTTTCGGCGGGAGAGGCTACAATGAGCAGTTCTTC
>many|TRBJ2-7|NA|TRBV11-2
CASTLGASGPYEQYF
TGTGCCAGCACTCTTGGAGCCTCTGGCCCCTACGAGCAGTACTTC
>NA|TRBJ2-7|TRBD1|TRBV5-4
CASSFGRGLYEQYF
TGTGCCAGCAGCTTCGGCAGGGGGCTTTACGAGCAGTACTTC
>many|TRBJ2-7|TRBD2|TRBV2
CASSKTASGRAGEQYF
TGTGCCAGCTCAAAAACCGCTAGCGGGAGGGCCGGCGAGCAGTACTTC
>many|TRBJ2-5|TRBD2|TRBV20-1
CSGFFASGSSKRTQYF
TGCAGTGGGTTCTTCGCTAGCGGGAGCTCAAAGAGAACCCAGTACTTC
>NA|TRBJ1-1|NA|TRBV19
CASRRGTSDTGAFF
TGTGCCAGTCGCCGCGGGACCTCCGACACTGGAGCTTTCTTT